A single T cell receptor beta chain is shown here with its context. The germline gene is not matched at one end of the junction; a read error may be the cause. From the germline J gene comes the end of the CDR3, since the read stops 3 residues before it. This sample includes further DNA sequences coding for the same CDR3. Sequencing was performed with immunoSEQ multiplex PCR; in TCRdb, only in-frame clones are kept and a portion is missing. Its table records about 30,000 clones. The CDR3 contains 13 residues. The germline gives CDR1 SGHDT, CDR2 YYEEEE. This sample was included in a study of T cells in women clearing cervical HPV infection.

The sequenced material came from blood buffy coat. The chain has TRBV5-6 and TRBJ1-2; D unclear. The TCR originated in a woman between 18 and 70 years old with a cervical HPV16 infection that either progressed to CIN3+ or cleared (not recorded which). The CDR3 bases that were read are TGTGCCAGCAGCCCGGGGTTGACTTATGGT. Protein product: CASSPGLTYG. The entire CDR3 protein is CASSPGLTYGYTF.